This entry is about one T cell receptor beta chain. Its target is unknown. Trimming removed 5 bases at V and 4 bases at J, with 15 bases between. This CDR3 is built from 15 residues. Germline loops: CDR1 SGHTA, CDR2 FQGNSA. With 60 Vbeta and 13 Jbeta primers, the PCR was carried out. Assay used: immunoSEQ multiplex PCR; TCRdb lists only in-frame clones, some missing. The sample consists of 200,000 or so clones, roughly 80% of them appearing once. This sample is drawn from a study of cytomegalovirus exposure and HLA in healthy donors. General observations from the study: A missense variant in DCLRE1C was later tied to TCR beta V- and J-gene trimming.

Sequencing was performed on PBMCs. The clonotype originates from a man aged 35 to 55 in good health and CMV-seropositive. The chain combines TRBV7-2 with TRBJ1-5, with unresolved D. CDR3 region: CASSHDGIANQPQHF. CDR3 nucleotides: TGTGCCAGCAGCCATGACGGTATAGCTAATCAGCCCCAGCATTTT.